One and the same sample provided the 20 T cell receptor beta chains below, sequenced in a study of cytomegalovirus exposure and HLA in healthy donors. Use of 60 Vbeta and 13 Jbeta primers characterized the PCR. Profiling relied on immunoSEQ multiplex PCR, and the TCRdb table lists in-frame clones only, not all of them. The sample includes about 190,000 clones, about 83% of them seen just once. The sequenced material came from PBMCs. The receptors stem from a middle-aged man in good health and CMV-seropositive.

This chain uses TRBV29-1 with TRBJ2-5; TRBD1 agrees at 7 bases. The CDR3 has 15 amino acids. Per germline, CDR1 SQVTM and CDR2 ANQGSEA. Losses at the gene ends were 4 bases for V and 2 bases for J; bases not matched to a gene: 10. The CDR3 is CSVVTPGGGQETQYF. CDR3 DNA: TGCAGCGTTGTTACCCCAGGGGGTGGTCAAGAGACCCAGTACTTC. The variable domain in full, with the rest retrieved from reference TRBV29-1 and TRBJ2-5, is SAVISQKPSRDICQRGTSLTIQCQVDSQVTMMFWYRQQPGQSLTLIATANQGSEATYESGFVIDKFPISRPNLTFSTLTVSNMSPEDSSIYLCSVVTPGGGQETQYFGPGTRLLVL.

The chain couples TRBV19 to TRBJ1-5, with 9 bases matching TRBD1. V was pared by 7 bases and J by 3 bases, with 7 bases of the junction left unmatched. This CDR3 is built from 15 residues. Germline V gene sequence: CDR1 LNHDA, CDR2 SQIVND (reference sequence). DNA for the CDR3: TGTGCCAGTACCCGAGGGGACAGGGACAATCAGCCCCAGCATTTT. Translated, it gives CASTRGDRDNQPQHF.

This chain joins TRBV19 and TRBJ2-1; 14 nucleotides align to TRBD2. The CDR3 length is 16 residues. CDR1 and CDR2 from the germline V gene are LNHDA and SQIVND (reference sequence). Trimming cost V 5 bases and J 7 bases; bases outside gene matches: 7. The CDR3: CASSPTSGRGVNEQFF. DNA of the CDR3: TGTGCCAGTAGTCCGACTAGCGGGAGGGGTGTGAATGAGCAGTTCTTC.

This chain joins TRBV7-9 and TRBJ2-5; D is perhaps TRBD2 (6 bases). This CDR3 is built from 14 residues. V lost 3 bases to trimming and J lost 2 bases, with 10 bases between them. Germline CDR1 reads SEHNR; CDR2 reads FQNEAQ (reference sequence). The CDR3 DNA reads TGTGCCAGCAGCTTGATGGGGACTCAAGAGACCCAGTACTTC. Translating it yields CASSLMGTQETQYF.

This clone has just a few counts. The rearrangement links TRBV4-2 to TRBJ2-2; D perhaps matches TRBD2 (5 bases). The CDR3 extends over 18 amino acids. Trimming cost V 4 bases and J 0 bases, with 18 bases left between them. The germline CDR1 and CDR2 sequences are LGHNA and YNFKEQ. CDR3 nucleotide sequence: TGTGCCAGCAGCCCCCCTCCCAGGACTGGCGCGAACACCGGGGAGCTGTTTTTT. It translates to CASSPPPRTGANTGELFF.

V and J are TRBV9 and TRBJ2-2, with TRBD2 matching over 10 bases. This CDR3 is built from 16 residues. The ends lost 3 bases at V and 2 bases at J; junction bases unmatched: 4. CDR1 and CDR2 from the germline V gene are SGDLS and YYNGEE. The CDR3 bases are TGTGCCAGCAGCGCGAGGACTAGCGGCAACACCGGGGAGCTGTTTTTT. Its protein is CASSARTSGNTGELFF. The variable domain in full, completed from reference TRBV9 and TRBJ2-2, reads DSGVTQTPKHLITATGQRVTLRCSPRSGDLSVYWYQQSLDQGLQFLIQYYNGEERAKGNILERFSAQQFPDLHSELNLSSLELGDSALYFCASSARTSGNTGELFFGEGSRLTVL.

The chain recombines TRBV4-1 with TRBJ2-7; TRBD1 matches at 7 bases. This CDR3 region has 13 residues. Trimming at V came to 3 bases and at J to 4 bases, leaving 3 bases not matched to a gene. From germline, CDR1 is MGHRA and CDR2 YSYEKL. The CDR3 DNA reads TGCGCCAGCAGCCATGGGACAGAATACGAGCAGTACTTC. Translation: CASSHGTEYEQYF.

The chain joins TRBV6-1 to TRBJ2-5, with 8 bases matching TRBD1. The J call is uncertain, as TRBJ2-7 better fits the DNA end. Germline V gene lookup returns CDR1 MNHNS and CDR2 SASEGT. The CDR3 spans 13 residues. The CDR3 bases are TGTGCCAGCAGTGAAAACAGGGGGTACGAGCAGTACTTC. This sequence encodes CASSENRGYEQYF.

The chain uses TRBV10-3 and TRBJ2-3; 9 bases fit TRBD1. V lost 0 bases, J lost 3 bases, and 7 bases stayed unmatched. Germline V gives CDR1 ENHRY, CDR2 SYGVKD. The CDR3 runs to 17 residues. The CDR3 spells CAISESGQGRKTDTQYF. The CDR3 region has the DNA TGTGCCATCAGTGAGTCGGGACAGGGTCGGAAGACAGATACGCAGTATTTT.

The chain couples TRBV11-2 to TRBJ1-2, with 7 bases identical to TRBD1. The V gene end was trimmed by 1 base and the J gene end by 4 bases; junction bases not matched to a gene: 6. This CDR3 comprises 15 residues. The germline gives CDR1 SGHAT, CDR2 FQNNGV. CDR3 sequence (DNA): TGTGCCAGCAGCTTAGCGGCAGGGGGGTCCTATGGCTACACCTTC. Its protein is CASSLAAGGSYGYTF.

The chain joins TRBV6-4 to TRBJ2-1, with D unclear. The germline V gene has CDR1 MRHNA and CDR2 SNTAGT. Trimming stripped 8 bases from V and 0 bases from J, with 14 bases between. This CDR3 spans 15 amino acids. The CDR3 is CASLISLSSYNEQFF. As DNA, the CDR3 is TGTGCCAGCCTTATAAGTCTGAGCTCCTACAATGAGCAGTTCTTC.

The genes are TRBV13 and TRBJ2-3, with 15 nucleotides matching TRBD2. CDR1 and CDR2 (germline): PRHDT, FYEKMQ (reference sequence). This CDR3 contains 17 residues. The junction had 2 bases not matched to a gene; V was cut back by 0 bases and J by 4 bases. The DNA of the CDR3 is TGTGCCAGCAGCTTAGGAGGACTAGCGGGAGGGGCAGATACGCAGTATTTT. This codes for CASSLGGLAGGADTQYF.

The chain joins TRBV5-1 to TRBJ2-6; weak D call: TRBD1 (5 bases). Germline loops: CDR1 SGHRS, CDR2 YFSETQ. The CDR3 has 16 residues. V lost 0 bases and J lost 1, with 8 bases in between. The DNA for the CDR3 is TGCGCCAGCAGCTTGGCCCCAGGGTCTGGGGCCAACGTCCTGACTTTC. This gives the protein CASSLAPGSGANVLTF.

CDR3 protein: CASSLKVPGPGVTQYF. The CDR3 bases are TGCGCCAGCAGCTTGAAGGTACCGGGCCCCGGGGTGACCCAGTACTTC. This chain connects TRBV5-1 to TRBJ2-5; tentative D call: TRBD2 (5 bases). Germline values: CDR1 SGHRS, CDR2 YFSETQ. The CDR3 runs 16 residues. Trimming cost V 1 base and J 7 bases, with 20 bases left between them.

The rearrangement links TRBV19 to TRBJ2-7; 10 nucleotides align to TRBD1. Unmatched junction bases numbered 4, after V lost 3 bases and J lost 5 bases. The V gene's germline CDR1 is LNHDA and CDR2 SQIVND (reference sequence). This CDR3 contains 14 residues. CDR3 sequence reads: CASSMTGTGDEQYF. The CDR3 DNA sequence: TGTGCCAGTAGTATGACCGGGACAGGGGACGAGCAGTACTTC.

V usage is TRBV29-1 and J usage is TRBJ1-1; TRBD1 matches 8 bases. This CDR3 has 12 amino acids. CDR1 is SQVTM, CDR2 ANQGSEA, per germline. Germline trimming cut 8 bases from V and 1 base from J; bases unmatched to any gene: 3. The CDR3 loop reads CSSGTGNTEAFF. The CDR3 DNA sequence: TGCAGCTCTGGGACAGGGAACACTGAAGCTTTCTTT.

The V and J genes are TRBV14 and TRBJ1-2; D might be TRBD1 (6 bases). The CDR3 has 16 amino acids. Germline V lookup: CDR1 SGHDN, CDR2 FVKESK. The ends were cut back, 0 bases at V and 3 bases at J, with 14 bases in the middle. The chain's CDR3 is CASSQDREGGDYGYTF. The CDR3 nucleotides read TGTGCCAGCAGCCAAGACCGCGAAGGGGGGGACTATGGCTACACCTTC.

The chain has TRBV5-5 and TRBJ2-2, with D perhaps matching TRBD1 (5 bases). The germline V gene encodes CDR1 SGHKS and CDR2 YYEKEE (reference sequence). This CDR3 is 14 amino acids long. The V end lost 1 base, the J end lost 4 bases, and 8 bases lay between the germline ends. CDR3 in amino acids: CASSLSRVTGELFF. The CDR3 nucleotides read TGTGCCAGCAGCTTGTCCAGGGTCACCGGGGAGCTGTTTTTT.

The V gene is TRBV2, the J gene TRBJ1-4; 9 positions agree with TRBD1. The CDR3 totals 15 residues. The junction had 8 bases not matched to a gene; V was cut back by 5 bases and J by 7 bases. CDR1 and CDR2 from the germline V gene are SNHLY and FYNNEI. CDR3 bases: TGTGCCAGCAGTAAGGACAGGGGCTGGAGTGAAAAACTGTTTTTT. It translates to CASSKDRGWSEKLFF.

The chain recombines TRBV5-1 with TRBJ1-2; D is unresolved. The germline gives CDR1 SGHRS, CDR2 YFSETQ. This CDR3 region has 18 residues. The V end was cut by 1 base, the J end by 2 bases, with 21 bases between. The CDR3 sequence: CASSLLTVRPGSNYGYTF. The CDR3 DNA reads as TGCGCCAGCAGCTTGTTAACAGTCCGTCCGGGGTCAAACTATGGCTACACCTTC.